This is a list of T cell receptor beta chains from one sample in a study of CD8 T cells in Susac syndrome. TCRdb re-derived calls from the immunoSEQ multiplex PCR reads in MiXCR, one entry per CDR3 protein. Seen here are some 90,000 distinct CDR3 sequences, over 80% observed once, and the top ten hold around 0.3%. The sequenced sample consisted of CD8+ T cells from PBMCs. The receptors here all came from a human donor in good health. Both conserved end residues are part of each CDR3.

TRBV2	11	TRBJ2-7	CASSVLGEQYF
TRBV20-1	11	TRBJ2-2	CSARRVGELFF
TRBV9	16	TRBJ2-3	CASSPRTSPLADTQYF
TRBV3-1	11	TRBJ2-7	CASEDSNEQYF
TRBV13	13	TRBJ2-2	CASALAVTGELFF
TRBV6-1	17	TRBJ2-6	CASKGAEDFSGANVLTF
TRBV20-1	12	TRBJ2-1	CSARGESREQFF
TRBV23-1	17	TRBJ1-2	CASSRRCGRGLVFGYTF
TRBV9	15	TRBJ1-5	CASSTEGGDNQPQHF
TRBV13	14	TRBJ1-2	CASSLMGTNYGYTF
TRBV5-6	14	TRBJ1-1	CASSAGTVNTEAFF
TRBV9	15	TRBJ2-1	CASSVGQGAYNEQFF
TRBV27	17	TRBJ2-4	CASSPALLLLAKNIQYF
TRBV6-5	14	TRBJ2-2	CASSVNRGPGELFF
TRBV6-1	15	TRBJ2-7	CASSALPAHSYEQYF
TRBV3-1	14	TRBJ1-2	CASSQMGDLGGYTF
TRBV6-5	15	TRBJ1-4	CASSGGGGTGEKLFF
TRBV6-5	13	TRBJ2-1	CASSPRGGNEQFF
TRBV19	14	TRBJ1-2	CASSVSGTGRSYTF
TRBV15	15	TRBJ2-1	CATSPGTSGGIEQFF
TRBV29-1	9	TRBJ1-1	CSVPTEAFF
TRBV6-5	13	TRBJ2-7	CASSYSYLREQYF
TRBV29-1	13	TRBJ2-7	CSVGDRAGYEQYF
TRBV7-8	14	TRBJ1-4	CASRGTGGVEKLFF
TRBV19	15	TRBJ1-1	CASRPSGTGASEAFF
TRBV2	16	TRBJ2-2	CARDTGTASNTGELFF
TRBV7-9	12	TRBJ2-7	CASSSDRGEQYF
TRBV4-1	15	TRBJ1-1	CASSQVVKLNTEAFF
TRBV13	16	TRBJ1-1	CASSRGQGNMNTEAFF
TRBV5-1	13	TRBJ2-7	CASGFTSSYEQYF
TRBV6-1	17	TRBJ1-5	CASRGRVVGHSNQPQHF
TRBV19	13	TRBJ1-1	CASTWSLNTEAFF
TRBV20-1	14	TRBJ2-1	CSARLGLINNEQFF
TRBV6-5	13	TRBJ1-1	CASSYSILAEAFF
TRBV21-1	14	TRBJ2-5	CASSQFDRQETQYF
TRBV20-1	15	TRBJ1-3	CSARAFRGSGNTIYF
TRBV6-7	15	TRBJ2-1	CASSYPLAFDNEQFF
TRBV7-8	13	TRBJ1-5	CASSLGKHQPQHF
TRBV7-9	14	TRBJ2-7	CASSLDISSYEQYF
TRBV6-5	13	TRBJ2-1	CASSSDRDNEQFF
TRBV12-3/TRBV12-4	15	TRBJ2-3	CASSSLAEATDTQYF
TRBV6-2/TRBV6-3	16	TRBJ2-1	CATIEAGGGLYNEQFF
TRBV20-1	13	TRBJ2-7	CSARDFGAGEQYF
TRBV9	17	TRBJ1-2	CASSGGQVEPINYGYTF
TRBV7-8	13	TRBJ1-2	CASSPTGTYGYTF
TRBV29-1	13	TRBJ2-7	CSVSGPEVYEQYF
TRBV2	12	TRBJ1-2	CASLGREGGYTF
TRBV20-1	12	TRBJ1-3	CSARDVGNTIYF